The following is a T cell receptor beta chain sequence with its context. Germline lookup yields CDR1 GTSNPN and CDR2 SVGIG (reference sequence). This CDR3 is 13 amino acids long. The V end lost 2 bases, the J end lost 2 bases, and 8 bases lay between the germline ends. A single record per CDR3 protein comes from TCRdb applying MiXCR to the RT-PCR reads. Among more than 600,000 distinct CDR3 sequences listed, approximately 15% were seen once. The V call is TRBV30, the J call TRBJ2-3; tentative D call: TRBD2 (5 bases). The receptor was isolated from a female donor in good health, serving as a healthy control. The sample was memory CD4+ T cells from blood. The DNA for the CDR3 is TGTGCCTGGAGTAGCGGACTCACAGATACGCAGTATTTT. Its protein is CAWSSGLTDTQYF.